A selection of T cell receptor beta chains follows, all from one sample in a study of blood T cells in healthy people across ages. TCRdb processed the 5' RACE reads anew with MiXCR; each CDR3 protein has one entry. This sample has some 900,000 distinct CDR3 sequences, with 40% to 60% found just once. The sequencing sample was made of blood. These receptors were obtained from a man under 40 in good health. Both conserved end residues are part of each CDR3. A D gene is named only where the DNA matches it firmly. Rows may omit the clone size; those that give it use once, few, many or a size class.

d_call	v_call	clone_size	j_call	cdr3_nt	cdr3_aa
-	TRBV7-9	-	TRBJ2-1	TGTGCCAGCAGCTTATTCTTGGACAGCACCAATGAGCAGTTCTTC	CASSLFLDSTNEQFF
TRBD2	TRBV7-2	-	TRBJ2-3	TGTGCCAGCAGCTTCCCTAGCGGGGGGGTCACAGATACGCAGTATTTT	CASSFPSGGVTDTQYF
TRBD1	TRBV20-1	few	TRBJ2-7	TGCAGTGCACCGACAGGGGGCCTCTCCTACGAGCAGTACTTC	CSAPTGGLSYEQYF
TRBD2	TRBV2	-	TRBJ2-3	TGTGCCGGGACCCCGGGACTAGCGGTATCTCCAGATACGCAGTATTTT	CAGTPGLAVSPDTQYF
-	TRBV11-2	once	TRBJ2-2	TGTGCCAGCAGCTTCCCGAACGACTTTTACACCGGGGAGCTGTTTTTT	CASSFPNDFYTGELFF
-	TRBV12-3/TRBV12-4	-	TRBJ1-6	TGTGCCAGCAGTGCACACCGGGCCCTAGGTTCACCCCTCCACTTT	CASSAHRALGSPLHF
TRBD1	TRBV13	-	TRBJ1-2	TGTGCCAGCAGCCGCACCGGGACAGGACAATATGGCTACACCTTC	CASSRTGTGQYGYTF
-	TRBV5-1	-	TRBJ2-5	TGCGCCAGCACACGGACAGATCAAGAGACCCAGTACTTC	CASTRTDQETQYF
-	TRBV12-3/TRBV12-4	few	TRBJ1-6	TGTGCCAGCAGTTTAGGGGTCAGCTCCTATAATTCACCCCTCCACTTT	CASSLGVSSYNSPLHF
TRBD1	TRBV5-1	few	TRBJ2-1	TGCGCCAGCAGCTCAGGTCGGGGCAGGGGGATGGATGAGCAGTTCTTC	CASSSGRGRGMDEQFF
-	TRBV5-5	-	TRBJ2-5	TGTGCCAGCAGCTTGGGGCAGTGGGAGCAGTACTTC	CASSLGQWEQYF
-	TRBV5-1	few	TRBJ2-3	TGCGCCAGCAGCCAACGTACAGGGGCGGGAGCAGATACGCAGTATTTT	CASSQRTGAGADTQYF
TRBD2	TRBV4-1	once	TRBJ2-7	TGCGCCAGCAGCCAAGTCCCTGGGGGGGCCTACGAGCAGTACTTC	CASSQVPGGAYEQYF
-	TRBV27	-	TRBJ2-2	TGTGCCAGCAGTTCTGCGAACACCGGGGAGCTGTTTTTT	CASSSANTGELFF
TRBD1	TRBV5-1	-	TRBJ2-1	TGCGCCAGCAGCTTGGAACCGCTCAGGGGGCGAGCCTACGATGAGCAGTTCTTC	CASSLEPLRGRAYDEQFF
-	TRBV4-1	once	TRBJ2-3	TGCGCCAGCTGCGAGGACTACCTCACAGATACGCAGTATTTT	CASCEDYLTDTQYF
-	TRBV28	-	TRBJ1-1	TGTGCCAGCAGTCCTCCCCGGGGTTGGAACACTGAAGCTTTCTTT	CASSPPRGWNTEAFF
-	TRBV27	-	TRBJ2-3	TGTGCCAGCAGCCGTGCTAATACGCAGTATTTT	CASSRANTQYF
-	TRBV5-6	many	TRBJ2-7	TGTGCCAGCAGCTTGGATATGGCGAACGAGCAGTACTTC	CASSLDMANEQYF
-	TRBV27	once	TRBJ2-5	TGTGCCAGCAGTTCCTACGCTCCCAGCTACCAAGAGACCCAGTACTTC	CASSSYAPSYQETQYF
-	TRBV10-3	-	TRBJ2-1	TGTGCCATCAGTGAGGGCAGGGAAGGCGAAGAGACCCAGTTCTTC	CAISEGREGEETQFF
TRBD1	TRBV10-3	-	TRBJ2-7	TGTGCCATCAGGACAGGGAACGAGCAGTACTTC	CAIRTGNEQYF
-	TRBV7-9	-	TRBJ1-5	TGTGCCAGCAGCTCGGCACATTGGACGGCCAATCAGCCCCAGCATTTT	CASSSAHWTANQPQHF
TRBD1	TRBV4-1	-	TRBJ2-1	TGCGCCAGCAGCCCAACACAGGGGCTCTACAATGAGCAGTTCTTC	CASSPTQGLYNEQFF
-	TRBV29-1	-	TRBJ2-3	TGCAGCGGCCACTTGACACGGGGGAGGGATACGCAGTATTTT	CSGHLTRGRDTQYF
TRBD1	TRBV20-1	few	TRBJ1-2	TGCAGTGTTACGGGACAGGGATATGGCTACACCTTC	CSVTGQGYGYTF
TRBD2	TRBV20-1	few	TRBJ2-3	TGCAGTGCTAGGAGGAGGGGACTAACCACAGATACGCAGTATTTT	CSARRRGLTTDTQYF
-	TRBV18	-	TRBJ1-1	TGTGCCAGCTCCCCTAGGGACGGATTGAACACTGAAGCTTTCTTT	CASSPRDGLNTEAFF
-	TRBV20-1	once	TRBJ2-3	TGCAGTGCTAAAGTGGGGCCTAGCACAGATACGCAGTATTTT	CSAKVGPSTDTQYF